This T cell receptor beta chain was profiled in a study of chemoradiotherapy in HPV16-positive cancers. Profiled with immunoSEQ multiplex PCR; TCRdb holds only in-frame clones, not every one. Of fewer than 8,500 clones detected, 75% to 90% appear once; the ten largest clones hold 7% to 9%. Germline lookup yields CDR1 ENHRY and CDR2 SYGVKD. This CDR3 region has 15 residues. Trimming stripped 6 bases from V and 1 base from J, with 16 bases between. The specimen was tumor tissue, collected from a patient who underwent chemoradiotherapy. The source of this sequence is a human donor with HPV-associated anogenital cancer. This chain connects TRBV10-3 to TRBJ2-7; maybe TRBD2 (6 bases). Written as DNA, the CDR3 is TGTGCCATCAGACTTGGCTGGGGGGAGTCCTACGAGCAGTACTTC. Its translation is CAIRLGWGESYEQYF.